The TCR beta chain described here comes from a study of cytomegalovirus exposure and HLA in healthy donors. Overall study results and limits: Confirmation in vitro established that a few CMV-associated chains were specific for CMV antigens. Reports state that TCR beta sequences accurately predicted most subjects' HLA-A and HLA-B alleles.

On this clone: No antigen is known for it.

The PCR was carried out with 60 Vbeta primers and 13 Jbeta primers. The protocol was immunoSEQ multiplex PCR, while the TCRdb copy is restricted to in-frame clones and leaves out a portion. The top ten clones hold around 6% of a sample with 150,000 to 170,000 clones, around 82% of them seen once. This TCR came from a woman in her thirties or forties in good health and CMV-seropositive. Sequencing was done on a sample of PBMCs.

CDR3 coding DNA: TGTGCCAGCAGTTACGGACAGAGCTCCTACGAGCAGTACTTC. This encodes CASSYGQSSYEQYF. The rearrangement joins TRBV6-5 to TRBJ2-7; D is possibly TRBD1 (6 bases). Germline loops: CDR1 MNHEY, CDR2 SVGAGI. V lost 2 bases and J 0 bases, leaving 8 bases between the germline ends. The CDR3 extends over 14 amino acids.